One sample yielded the 8 T cell receptor beta chains listed below, sequenced in a study of T-cell reconstitution after alpha-beta-depleted transplantation in children. A TCRbeta library incorporating unique molecular identifiers was prepared. TCRdb re-called the PCR reads through MiXCR, storing one row per CDR3 protein. The data show 250,000 to 300,000 distinct CDR3 sequences, over 7.5% seen once. For these TCRs, the target antigens are not known. Study-wide results and caveats: T cells produced anew were the main source of T-cell counts and diversity one year after transplant.

Material: peripheral blood, obtained 360 days after TCRalphabeta/CD19-depleted stem cell transplant. The origin of the receptors is a female patient aged 2 to 10 who had a stem cell transplant for Fanconi anemia, so the T cells may come from the graft donor.

Ten or more counts support this clonotype. V usage is TRBV15 and J usage is TRBJ2-3, with D perhaps matching TRBD2 (6 bases). The CDR3 is 16 amino acids. CDR1 LNHNV and CDR2 YYDKDF come from the germline V gene (reference sequence). V gave up 3 bases and J gave up 2 bases, with 15 bases separating them. The CDR3 DNA is TGTGCCACCAGCAGGGTCCTTAGCGGACTCACAGATACGCAGTATTTT. Its translation: CATSRVLSGLTDTQYF.

Only a few counts were recorded for this clonotype. The J gene is TRBJ2-7, the V gene TRBV6-5, with 11 bases identical to TRBD1. J gave up 5 bases and V 2 bases, and 5 bases lay outside the gene matches. CDR1 and CDR2 from the germline V gene are MNHEY and SVGAGI. This CDR3 region has 15 residues. In DNA form, the CDR3 reads TGTGCCAGCAGTTACACGGGACAGGGGGACAACGAGCAGTACTTC. Translating it yields CASSYTGQGDNEQYF.

In its sample, this clonotype was seen a few times. The rearrangement joins TRBV29-1 to TRBJ1-1; D uncertain. CDR3 length: 13 amino acids. V lost 2 bases to trimming and J lost 3 bases, with 10 bases between them. CDR1 is SQVTM, CDR2 ANQGSEA, per germline. The CDR3 nucleotides read TGCAGCGTTGAAAACCAGCGGGACACTGAAGCTTTCTTT. Translating gives CSVENQRDTEAFF.

The chain is built from TRBV10-2 and TRBJ2-2; TRBD2 agrees at 7 bases. The V gene's germline CDR1 is WSHSY and CDR2 SAAADI. J was trimmed by 7 bases and V by 2 bases; bases with no gene match: 10. This CDR3 comprises 16 residues. The CDR3 sequence is CASSEELGLSLGELFF. CDR3 DNA: TGCGCCAGCAGTGAGGAATTGGGACTATCTCTCGGGGAGCTGTTTTTT.

This clonotype has at least ten counts. J is TRBJ1-1 and V is TRBV20-1, with D unclear. Trimming stripped 4 bases from V and 3 bases from J, with 12 bases between. This CDR3 comprises 13 residues. From germline, CDR1 is DFQATT and CDR2 SNEGSKA (reference sequence). CDR3 DNA sequence: TGCAGTGCTACGTCCCGAGGGCACACTGAAGCTTTCTTT. Residues: CSATSRGHTEAFF.

The chain employs TRBV7-6 and TRBJ2-5; D ambiguous. Per germline, CDR1 SGHVS and CDR2 FNYEAQ. The CDR3 covers 14 residues. V was trimmed by 2 bases and J by 5 bases, leaving 12 bases between them. The CDR3 coding sequence is TGTGCCAGCAGCTTATACCGAAACCGGGAGACCCAGTACTTC. Its protein is CASSLYRNRETQYF.

This clonotype occurred many times. This chain links TRBV5-1 with TRBJ2-7; D unclear. V was clipped by 0 bases and J by 2 bases, with 6 bases between them. CDR3 length equals 13 residues. Germline V gene data show CDR1 as SGHRS and CDR2 as YFSETQ. The CDR3, as DNA: TGCGCCAGCAGCTTGGCTCCGACCTACGAGCAGTACGTC. It codes for CASSLAPTYEQYV.

The chain uses TRBV11-3 and TRBJ2-1; 9 bases are a match to TRBD1. Per the germline V gene, CDR1 is SGHNT and CDR2 is YENEEA. This CDR3 comprises 17 residues. The V and J ends lost 2 bases and 3 bases, in that order; junction bases with no gene match: 8. CDR3: CASSLSVRDRDYNEQFF. CDR3 coding DNA: TGTGCCAGCAGCTTATCGGTCCGGGACAGGGACTACAATGAGCAGTTCTTC.